This TCR beta chain originates from a study of shared clonotypes between healthy human individuals. The method was immunoSEQ multiplex PCR; TCRdb's version includes in-frame clones alone and lacks a portion of them. This sample carries 2 million to 3 million clones, 93% of them seen once, and the ten largest clones take about 0.39%. CDR1 is SGDLS and CDR2 is YYNGEE in the germline V gene. Trimming cost V 4 bases and J 1 base, with 14 bases left between them. The CDR3 spans 15 residues. The chain employs TRBV9 and TRBJ1-1, with D hard to call. Source material: naive CD4+ T cells from PBMCs. The sample's subset: CD45RA+ positively selected. This clonotype was obtained from a man aged 18 to 29 in good health. Some clones in this sample may be carry-over from other donors' samples. The CDR3 region is CASSLGGSANTEAFF. DNA for the CDR3: TGTGCCAGCAGCCTTGGTGGTTCGGCGAACACTGAAGCTTTCTTT.